This T cell receptor beta chain stems from a study of OX40 agonist ivuxolimab in advanced cancers. This CDR3 contains 14 residues. Between the trimmed V and J ends, which lost 0 bases and 7 bases, there was a span of 7 bases. CDR1 and CDR2 (germline): SGHAT, FQNNGV. As to this clone: Its specificity is not known.

Some clones are missing from TCRdb's copy, which holds only in-frame ones; the method was immunoSEQ multiplex PCR. Here the sample spans roughly 60,000 clones, 91% being singletons. Study findings and constraints: Blood T cells, both CD4+ and CD8+, expanded clonally by week 6 at 0.1 to 3.0 mg/kg.

The sequence came from an adult with an advanced solid tumor such as melanoma, head and neck, liver or kidney cancer. The V gene is TRBV11-2, the J gene TRBJ1-6, with unresolved D. Sequenced material: CD4+ or CD8+ T cells sorted from blood, taken in a trial of the OX40 agonist ivuxolimab. Here the CDR3 DNA reads TGTGCCAGCAGCTTAGATGGGCGGAATTCACCCCTCCACTTT. It yields the protein CASSLDGRNSPLHF.